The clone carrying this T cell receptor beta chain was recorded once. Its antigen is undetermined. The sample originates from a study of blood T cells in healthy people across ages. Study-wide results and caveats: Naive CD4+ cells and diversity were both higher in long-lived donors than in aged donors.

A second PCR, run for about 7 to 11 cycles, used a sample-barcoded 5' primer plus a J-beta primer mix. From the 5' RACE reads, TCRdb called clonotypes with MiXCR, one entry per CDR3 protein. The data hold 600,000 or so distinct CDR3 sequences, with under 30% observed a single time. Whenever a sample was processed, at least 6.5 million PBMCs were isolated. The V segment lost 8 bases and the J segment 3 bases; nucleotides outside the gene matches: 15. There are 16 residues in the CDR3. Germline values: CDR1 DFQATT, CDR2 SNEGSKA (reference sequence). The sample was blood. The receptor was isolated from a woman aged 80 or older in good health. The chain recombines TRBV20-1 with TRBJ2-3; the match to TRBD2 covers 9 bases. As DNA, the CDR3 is TGCAGTACTTCTACCGCCGGGACTAGCTATACAGATACGCAGTATTTT. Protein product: CSTSTAGTSYTDTQYF.